This T cell receptor delta chain comes out of a study of gamma-delta chains in newborns, infants, children. Across the study: Microbial exposure reportedly drives polyclonal innate γδ T cell expansion after birth.

TCRdb redid clone calling on the reads using CATT. The repertoire has about 4,900 delta-chain clones, approximately 3.9% of them found once; the top ten carry approximately 7.8%. This clone was seen a few times. With a much larger clone just one base away, this may be a read error. This sample includes further DNA sequences coding for the same CDR3. This CDR3 is 23 amino acids long. V was pared by 1 base and J by 0 bases, with 19 bases of the junction left unmatched. Germline assignment: CDR1 GEAIGNYY and CDR2 EKD. Material: blood. This TCR was recovered from a child who was a newborn, infant or young child, either healthy, febrile or measles-vaccinated (not recorded which). V is TRDV2 and J is TRDJ3; 8 bases match TRDD3. The CDR3 region is CACDTRKTTVGIPRSWDTRQMFF. Written as DNA, the CDR3 is TGTGCCTGTGACACGAGAAAAACTACTGTGGGGATACCCCGCTCCTGGGACACCCGACAGATGTTTTTC.